This T cell receptor beta chain was sequenced for a study of blood T cell repertoires in COVID-19. For the study at large: PBMCs, B-cell-depleted T cells, or T cells were the source of the cDNA or gDNA that made up the material.

This clone was recorded once. Sequencing used immunoSEQ multiplex PCR; TCRdb keeps in-frame clones, though not all of them. The sample records around 250,000 clones, 80% to 90% being singletons. The CDR3 extends over 12 amino acids. Trimming removed 6 bases at V and 2 bases at J, with 7 bases between. Germline V CDR1 and CDR2: MNHEY, SMNVEV (reference sequence). Everyone who took part was roughly 18 to 89 years old, and they came from about 25 US areas. Clinical history as reported by participants underpinned cohort assignment. This TCR came from a woman in her 40s who had been exposed to COVID-19. The sequencing sample was made of PBMCs or T cells enriched from blood (not recorded which). V and J are TRBV27 and TRBJ1-1, with TRBD1 as a possible D gene (6 bases). The CDR3 sequence is CASRGGNTEAFF. As DNA, the CDR3 is TGTGCCAGCAGAGGGGGAAACACTGAAGCTTTCTTT.